This T cell receptor beta chain was profiled in a study of T-cell reconstitution after alpha-beta-depleted transplantation in children. To note about this clonotype: Its antigen is not known.

The study's findings and limits: T-cell counts and diversity at one year post-transplant came mainly from newly produced T cells.

The CDR3 contains 15 residues. Trimming took off 3 bases at V and 2 bases at J, with 14 bases between the two ends. Germline values: CDR1 KGHSY, CDR2 FQNENV. Unique molecular identifiers were used in preparing the TCRbeta library. TCRdb called the PCR reads again in MiXCR, with one record for every CDR3 protein. The data contain about 130,000 distinct CDR3 sequences, about a tenth of them singletons. The specimen was PBMCs, mostly from graft donor cells, collected 180 days after TCRalphabeta/CD19-depleted stem cell transplant. This clonotype was sampled from a girl under three years old who had a stem cell transplant for combined immunodeficiency, so the T cells may come from the graft donor. V and J are TRBV16 and TRBJ2-7; D may be TRBD1 (7 bases). In DNA form, the CDR3 reads TGTGCCAGCAGCCATGACTGGAGGGGGCCCTACGAGCAGTACTTC. Translation gives CASSHDWRGPYEQYF.